Listed here are 14 T cell receptor beta chains from one sample, sequenced in a study of blood T cell repertoires in COVID-19. The data were produced by immunoSEQ multiplex PCR, yet TCRdb's version contains in-frame clones alone and is incomplete. Among over 60,000 clones listed, around 87% were seen once. The sequenced sample was peripheral blood. The receptors were sampled from a man in his 70s with acute or convalescent COVID-19.

This chain links TRBV19 with TRBJ2-2; possibly TRBD2 for D (5 bases). The ends were cut back, 1 base at V and 2 bases at J, with 8 bases in the middle. The germline V gene encodes CDR1 LNHDA and CDR2 SQIVND (reference sequence). The CDR3 is 15 residues long. The CDR3 bases are TGTGCCAGTAGTATAGGAGCTAGCAACACCGGGGAGCTGTTTTTT. Translation gives CASSIGASNTGELFF.

The CDR3 protein is CASSPTRGSYTF. The CDR3 DNA sequence: TGTGCCAGCAGCCCCACCCGAGGGAGCTACACCTTC. V and J are TRBV14 and TRBJ1-2; no definite D call. V was cut by 4 bases and J by 9 bases, with 12 bases left in between. This CDR3 is built from 12 residues. CDR1 and CDR2 from the germline V gene are SGHDN and FVKESK.

The J gene is TRBJ2-2, the V gene TRBV10-2; 7 bases are a match to TRBD1. Germline CDR1 and CDR2: WSHSY and SAAADI. V shed 6 bases and J 4 bases; nucleotides not matched to a gene: 5. The CDR3 has 14 amino acids. This chain's CDR3 is CASRGTVFTGELFF. CDR3 nucleotide sequence: TGCGCCAGCAGGGGGACAGTGTTCACCGGGGAGCTGTTTTTT.

This clone has a handful of counts. V is TRBV19 and J is TRBJ1-5, with D possibly matching TRBD1 (6 bases). Germline CDR1 reads LNHDA; CDR2 reads SQIVND (reference sequence). The CDR3 is made up of 14 amino acids. V was shortened by 5 bases and J by 4 bases, with 12 bases between the two germline ends. In nucleotides, the CDR3 is TGTGCCAGTAGTTACAGGGACCTTAATCAGCCCCAGCATTTT. Its protein product is CASSYRDLNQPQHF.

The chain has TRBV6-5 and TRBJ1-6; the match to TRBD1 covers 9 bases. CDR1 and CDR2 (germline): MNHEY, SVGAGI. Losses at the gene ends were 6 bases for V and 7 bases for J; bases not matched to a gene: 7. The CDR3 is 15 residues long. CDR3: CASRLIQGANSPLHF. Here the CDR3 DNA reads TGTGCCAGCAGGCTGATACAGGGGGCGAATTCACCCCTCCACTTT.

V and J are TRBV24-1 and TRBJ2-3, with TRBD2 identical over 9 bases. CDR1 and CDR2 from the germline V gene are KGHDR and SFDVKD. This CDR3 has 15 amino acids. Trimming at V came to 5 bases and at J to 4 bases, leaving 6 bases not matched to a gene. The CDR3 DNA sequence: TGTGCCACCAGTGTCAGAGCGGGGGGCGCAGATACGCAGTATTTT. This encodes CATSVRAGGADTQYF.

This clone has only one observation. V usage is TRBV7-9 and J usage is TRBJ1-4; the match to TRBD1 covers 7 bases. After removal of 5 bases from V and 3 bases from J, the junction contained 9 bases not matched to a gene. CDR1 and CDR2 from the germline V gene are SEHNR and FQNEAQ (reference sequence). The CDR3 covers 16 residues. The CDR3 is CASSHTPGQPNEKLFF. The DNA of the CDR3 is TGTGCCAGCAGCCACACCCCGGGACAGCCTAATGAAAAACTGTTTTTT.

This chain joins TRBV6-4 and TRBJ2-3; 13 bases map to TRBD2. The CDR3 covers 15 residues. With 4 bases clipped from V and 4 bases from J, the junction kept 2 bases outside the gene matches. Germline lookup yields CDR1 MRHNA and CDR2 SNTAGT. In DNA, the CDR3 is TGTGCCAGCAGTGTGACTAGCGGGAGGTCAGATACGCAGTATTTT. Its protein product is CASSVTSGRSDTQYF.

The rearrangement links TRBV5-1 to TRBJ1-1; 8 nucleotides line up with TRBD1. V was pared by 3 bases and J by 3 bases, with 4 bases of the junction left unmatched. Per germline, CDR1 SGHRS and CDR2 YFSETQ. The CDR3 contains 14 residues. CDR3 sequence (DNA): TGCGCCAGCAGCTACGACAGGGGTGACACTGAAGCTTTCTTT. This gives the protein CASSYDRGDTEAFF.

V is TRBV5-1 and J is TRBJ2-3; 8 nucleotides match TRBD1. J lost 5 bases, V lost 1 base, and 3 bases had no gene match. The CDR3 consists of 14 residues. Germline-derived CDR1 and CDR2 are SGHRS and YFSETQ. CDR3 amino acids: CASSLPDRGDTQYF. The CDR3 nucleotides are TGCGCCAGCAGCTTGCCCGACAGGGGAGATACGCAGTATTTT.

V and J are TRBV27 and TRBJ2-7; 9 nucleotides align to TRBD1. From germline, CDR1 is MNHEY and CDR2 SMNVEV (reference sequence). Germline trimming cut 7 bases from V and 5 bases from J; bases unmatched to any gene: 6. The CDR3 covers 13 residues. CDR3 nucleotides: TGTGCCAGCAATCAATACAGGGGGCACGAGCAGTACTTC. This codes for CASNQYRGHEQYF.

The rearrangement uses TRBV6-5 and TRBJ2-7; 7 positions agree with TRBD2. Germline V gene lookup returns CDR1 MNHEY and CDR2 SVGAGI. The V gene end was trimmed by 6 bases and the J gene end by 0 bases; junction bases not matched to a gene: 8. The CDR3 contains 15 residues. Written as DNA, the CDR3 is TGTGCCAGCAGCCCGGCGGGAGAGGTCTCCTACGAGCAGTACTTC. Translated: CASSPAGEVSYEQYF.

This clone has only one observation. The CDR3 DNA sequence: TGTGCCAGCAGCAAAAACAGGGGGCCACCGTGCATGTCCTACAATGAGCAGTTCTTC. This translates into CASSKNRGPPCMSYNEQFF. The chain links TRBV21-1 to TRBJ2-1; the table gives TRBD1 as D, unverified against the DNA. TRBV21-1 corresponds to a pseudogene. The CDR3 has 19 amino acids.

V gene TRBV6-5 combines with J gene TRBJ1-5, with D unresolved. From germline, CDR1 is MNHEY and CDR2 SVGAGI. The germline V and J ends were trimmed by 6 bases and 7 bases, with 13 bases remaining between them. The CDR3 is 13 residues long. Written as DNA, the CDR3 is TGTGCCAGCAGCCCGGAGGGTGTGCAGCCCCAGCATTTT. It specifies CASSPEGVQPQHF.